The 27 T cell receptor beta chains reported below all come from one sample, sequenced in a study of cytomegalovirus exposure and HLA in healthy donors listed by TCRdb under 2017. The library was made by the immunoSEQ multiplex PCR assay. For the multiplex PCR, a mixture combining 60 forward primers for TCR Vbeta segments and 13 reverse primers for TCR Jbeta segments was used. TCRdb's version of the immuneACCESS table is confined to in-frame rearrangements and falls short of the full clone set. An unresolved V gene accounts for under half of the shortfall where checked; the remainder is of unknown origin. The sample records 120,000 or so clones, over 9.5% of which are singletons. Just over 4.5% of the sample is held by the ten biggest clonotypes. Sequencing was carried out using PBMCs. The receptors were sampled from a woman under 30 in good health and CMV-seropositive.

This chain links TRBV4-1 with TRBJ2-1; D gene ambiguous. The V end was cut by 8 bases, the J end by 0 bases, with 11 bases between. Germline lookup yields CDR1 MGHRA and CDR2 YSYEKL. There are 14 residues in the CDR3. In DNA, the CDR3 is TGCGCCAGCGGAGCGCCGAGCTCCTACAATGAGCAGTTCTTC. Amino acids: CASGAPSSYNEQFF.

This clone has more than one count but fewer than ten. The chain links TRBV19 to TRBJ2-3; D is uncertain. This CDR3 contains 13 residues. The V and J ends lost 6 bases and 1 base respectively, with 8 bases between them. Germline values: CDR1 LNHDA, CDR2 SQIVND (reference sequence). The CDR3 is CASRAGGTDTQYF. The CDR3 DNA reads as TGTGCCAGTAGAGCTGGAGGCACAGATACGCAGTATTTT.

The chain recombines TRBV10-3 with TRBJ2-1; 7 nucleotides align to TRBD1. This CDR3 region has 15 residues. V dropped 0 bases and J dropped 6; count of bases not matched to a gene: 5. Germline V gene sequence: CDR1 ENHRY, CDR2 SYGVKD. In DNA form, the CDR3 reads TGTGCCATCAGTGAGTCTCGGACAGGACGCAATGAGCAGTTCTTC. This translates into CAISESRTGRNEQFF.

This clone was counted between two and nine times. The chain is built from TRBV5-4 and TRBJ1-2, with D possibly matching TRBD1 (5 bases). The V end lost 0 bases, the J end lost 2 bases, and 11 bases lay between the germline ends. CDR3 size: 15 residues. Germline-derived CDR1 and CDR2 are SGHNT and YYREEE (reference sequence). In DNA form, the CDR3 reads TGTGCCAGCAGCTTGGCAGGGCGCCGGAACTATGGCTACACCTTC. Its translation is CASSLAGRRNYGYTF.

The V and J genes are TRBV10-3 and TRBJ2-7; a weak D match, TRBD2 (5 bases). CDR1 is ENHRY, CDR2 SYGVKD, per germline. The CDR3 runs to 13 residues. Between the trimmed V and J ends, which lost 5 bases and 5 bases, there was a span of 13 bases. The CDR3 DNA sequence: TGTGCCATCAGTTGGGCTAGCAGCGACGAGCAGTACTTC. It yields the protein CAISWASSDEQYF.

Only a few counts were recorded for this clone. This chain uses TRBV19 with TRBJ2-7; TRBD1 matches at 8 bases. Unmatched junction bases numbered 0, after V lost 1 base and J lost 1 base. Germline loops: CDR1 LNHDA, CDR2 SQIVND (reference sequence). The CDR3 has 14 residues. In DNA form, the CDR3 reads TGTGCCAGTAGTATAGGGACAGGGTCCTACGAGCAGTACTTC. It is translated as CASSIGTGSYEQYF.

The rearrangement joins TRBV6-5 to TRBJ1-1; D unresolved. V was cut by 6 bases and J by 5 bases, with 10 bases left in between. Germline values: CDR1 MNHEY, CDR2 SVGAGI. This CDR3 has 12 residues. DNA of the CDR3: TGTGCCAGCAGACGACCCGGGACTGAAGCTTTCTTT. Residues: CASRRPGTEAFF.

This clone appeared a few times. The J gene is TRBJ1-2, the V gene TRBV14, with D hard to call. The CDR3 has 12 residues. Germline CDR1 reads SGHDN; CDR2 reads FVKESK. V shed 0 bases and J shed 10 bases, with 9 bases lying between them. The CDR3 DNA follows: TGTGCCAGCAGCCAAGATCGCGCCATCTACACCTTC. Translated: CASSQDRAIYTF.

This clone was seen a handful of times. The chain joins TRBV7-3 to TRBJ2-2; 9 nucleotides line up with TRBD2. Unmatched junction bases numbered 9, after V lost 5 bases and J lost 5 bases. CDR3 size: 16 residues. Germline V gene data show CDR1 as SGHTA and CDR2 as FQGTGA. In nucleotides, the CDR3 is TGTGCCAGCAGCGCGAGCGGGACTAGCTTGACCGGGGAGCTGTTTTTT. Translated: CASSASGTSLTGELFF.

The chain is built from TRBV28 and TRBJ2-2; D is perhaps TRBD2 (5 bases). Per the germline V gene, CDR1 is MDHEN and CDR2 is SYDVKM. The V end was cut by 2 bases, the J end by 1 base, with 11 bases between. The CDR3 length is 16 residues. The CDR3 region is CASSLASSGNTGELFF. The CDR3 nucleotides read TGTGCCAGCAGTTTAGCTTCCAGCGGGAACACCGGGGAGCTGTTTTTT.

This rearrangement joins TRBV15 to TRBJ1-5; the D gene is possibly TRBD1 (6 bases). The V and J ends lost 5 bases and 1 base respectively, with 12 bases between them. The CDR3 spans 15 residues. In germline, CDR1 is LNHNV, CDR2 YYDKDF (reference sequence). CDR3 sequence reads: CATSYNRDSNQPQHF. CDR3 DNA: TGTGCCACCAGCTACAACAGGGACAGCAATCAGCCCCAGCATTTT.

This clone has more than one count but fewer than ten. V usage is TRBV7-2 and J usage is TRBJ2-3; 10 nucleotides line up with TRBD2. The V gene end was trimmed by 1 base and the J gene end by 4 bases; junction bases not matched to a gene: 5. The CDR3 is made up of 16 amino acids. Germline values: CDR1 SGHTA, CDR2 FQGNSA. As DNA, the CDR3 is TGTGCCAGCAGCTTAGGCTCAGCGGGAGGGGCAGATACGCAGTATTTT. Translated: CASSLGSAGGADTQYF.

There are a few counts of this clone. This chain links TRBV5-3 with TRBJ1-5, with 10 bases lining up with TRBD1. TRBV5-3 is recorded as an ORF, its role being uncertain. This CDR3 is 12 amino acids long. V was clipped by 10 bases and J by 7 bases; unmatched bases: 5. CDR3 loop: CAPRTGGQPQHF. The CDR3 DNA sequence: TGTGCCCCGCGGACAGGGGGGCAGCCCCAGCATTTT.

This clone was recorded a few times. This chain uses TRBV19 with TRBJ2-3; D unclear. V dropped 1 base and J dropped 6 bases, with 11 bases sitting between them. CDR1 and CDR2 from the germline V gene are LNHDA and SQIVND (reference sequence). There are 14 residues in the CDR3. The CDR3 region is CASSIGQPTDTQYF. The CDR3 DNA reads as TGTGCCAGTAGTATAGGACAACCTACTGATACGCAGTATTTT.

In this sample, this clone turned up many times. The chain recombines TRBV28 with TRBJ1-1; 7 positions agree with TRBD1. V dropped 7 bases and J dropped 1; count of bases not matched to a gene: 9. Germline assignment: CDR1 MDHEN and CDR2 SYDVKM. The CDR3 has 15 amino acids. For the CDR3, the DNA is TGTGCCAGCACCCTATGGGACAGTTCGAACACTGAAGCTTTCTTT. As protein: CASTLWDSSNTEAFF.

This clone occurred a few times. The chain uses TRBV5-6 and TRBJ2-5; no firm D call. V lost 0 bases, J lost 5 bases, and 5 bases lay in between. CDR1 and CDR2 (germline): SGHDT, YYEEEE. The CDR3 has 12 amino acids. The CDR3, as DNA: TGTGCCAGCAGCTTGGCCGAGGAGACCCAGTACTTC. Translating gives CASSLAEETQYF.

This clone appeared a few times. CDR3 sequence (DNA): TGTGCCAGCAGTTCGCTCTATATCAATGAGCAGTTCTTC. Translated: CASSSLYINEQFF. The chain employs TRBV6-5 and TRBJ2-1; D call uncertain. This CDR3 has 13 residues. V was trimmed by 4 bases and J by 6 bases, leaving 10 bases between them. Germline lookup yields CDR1 MNHEY and CDR2 SVGAGI.

The rearrangement uses TRBV18 and TRBJ2-5; D not resolved. The V end lost 0 bases, the J end lost 1 base, and 6 bases lay between the germline ends. The CDR3 sequence is 14 residues long. CDR1 and CDR2 from the germline V gene are KGHSH and LQKENI. In DNA form, the CDR3 reads TGTGCCAGCTCACCACCGGGCCGCCAAGAGACCCAGTACTTC. It translates to CASSPPGRQETQYF.

Comments on this clone: An end of the junction differs from the germline gene, which may be a read error. The rearrangement joins TRBV20-1 to TRBJ2-7; 13 bases fit TRBD2. The germline V gene has CDR1 DFQATT and CDR2 SNEGSKA (reference sequence). The CDR3 runs to 10 residues. The CDR3 reads CSASGTSGTF. The CDR3 DNA sequence: TGCAGTGCTAGCGGGACTAGCGGGACCTTC.

This clone was found a few times. One end of the junction fails to match germline, which may point to a read error. The chain carries TRBV11-1 and TRBJ2-1; 12 bases are shared with TRBD1. Germline values: CDR1 SGHAT, CDR2 FQDESV (reference sequence). The length of the CDR3 is 13 residues. Here the CDR3 DNA reads TGTGCCAGCAGCCCCTCGGGGACAGGGGGCTGGATCTTC. Its translation: CASSPSGTGGWIF.

The rearrangement uses TRBV28 and TRBJ1-2; 9 bases fit TRBD1. CDR3 length: 15 residues. J gave up 6 bases and V 6 bases, and 11 bases lay outside the gene matches. Germline CDR1 MDHEN, CDR2 SYDVKM. The CDR3 protein is CASRVMGTGSDGYTF. DNA for the CDR3: TGTGCCAGCAGGGTCATGGGGACAGGGTCTGATGGCTACACCTTC.

This clone was counted between two and nine times. The CDR3 bases are TGTGCCAGCAGCTCCGGGACAGGGTTCGGGGGCTACACCTTC. Translation gives CASSSGTGFGGYTF. This chain joins TRBV6-4 and TRBJ1-2; 9 bases are shared with TRBD1. The CDR3 sequence is 14 residues long. CDR1 and CDR2 from the germline V gene are MRHNA and SNTAGT. After removal of 6 bases from V and 8 bases from J, the junction contained 10 bases not matched to a gene.

Only a few counts were recorded for this clone. The chain links TRBV19 to TRBJ1-1, with D tentatively TRBD1 (6 bases). The CDR3 covers 15 residues. V was clipped by 8 bases and J by 2 bases, with 18 bases between them. Looked up from germline, CDR1 is LNHDA and CDR2 is SQIVND (reference sequence). The CDR3: CASRPPGGRNTEAFF. CDR3 DNA: TGTGCCAGTCGACCCCCTGGGGGCAGAAACACTGAAGCTTTCTTT.

This clone has more than one count but fewer than ten. Relative to the germline gene, one junction end is altered; a read error may explain this. The chain recombines TRBV25-1 with TRBJ2-7; possibly TRBD1 for D (6 bases). The CDR3 is made up of 11 amino acids. The V gene's germline CDR1 is MGHDK and CDR2 SYGVNS. The CDR3 DNA reads as TGTGCCAGCAGTGATTCCCTGGGGGCTGACTTC. This sequence encodes CASSDSLGADF.

This clone has just a few counts. The rearrangement links TRBV7-9 to TRBJ2-3, with a possible D match to TRBD1 (5 bases). This CDR3 is built from 16 residues. The germline CDR1 and CDR2 sequences are SEHNR and FQNEAQ (reference sequence). V was trimmed by 2 bases and J by 0 bases, leaving 12 bases between them. The CDR3 region is CASSLSKAGSTDTQYF. The CDR3 DNA is TGTGCCAGCAGCTTATCAAAGGCAGGGAGCACAGATACGCAGTATTTT.

The J gene is TRBJ1-1, the V gene TRBV6-5; 8 bases are shared with TRBD1. The junction had 5 bases not matched to a gene; V was cut back by 6 bases and J by 2 bases. CDR3 length equals 14 residues. Germline V lookup: CDR1 MNHEY, CDR2 SVGAGI. This CDR3 reads CASSHRGGNTEAFF. Here the CDR3 DNA reads TGTGCCAGCAGCCACAGGGGGGGAAACACTGAAGCTTTCTTT.

This clone was seen many times. The chain joins TRBV10-1 to TRBJ1-5; D not resolved. The CDR3 is 22 amino acids. Trimming removed 2 bases at V and 2 bases at J, with 31 bases between. From germline, CDR1 is WNHNN and CDR2 SYGVQD (reference sequence). CDR3 loop: CASSEVLFRRAGMLGGNQPQHF. For the CDR3, the DNA is TGCGCCAGCAGTGAGGTCCTGTTCCGAAGGGCGGGGATGCTAGGTGGCAATCAGCCCCAGCATTTT.